The entry below gives a single T cell receptor beta chain sequence along with its context. Assay: immunoSEQ multiplex PCR; the TCRdb copy retains only in-frame clones and omits some. There are about 490,000 clones in the sample; roughly 78% occur only once, and less than 15% lies in the top ten. The data were obtained in a study of shared clonotypes between healthy human individuals. The sequenced sample consisted of PBMCs. This TCR came from a woman aged 40 to 50 in good health. Some clones in this sample may be carry-over from other donors' samples.

The CDR3 region is CASGRGGDVEKLFF. The CDR3 region has the DNA TGTGCCAGCGGGCGTGGAGGGGACGTCGAAAAACTGTTTTTT. The chain has TRBV27 and TRBJ1-4; tentatively, D is TRBD1 (5 bases). The CDR3 totals 14 residues. Germline CDR1 reads MNHEY; CDR2 reads SMNVEV (reference sequence). The V end was cut by 8 bases, the J end by 8 bases, with 18 bases between. Supplemented by reference TRBV27 and TRBJ1-4, the full variable domain reads EAQVTQNPRYLITVTGKKLTVTCSQNMNHEYMSWYRQDPGLGLRQIYYSMNVEVTDKGDVPEGYKVSRKEKRNFPLILESPSPNQTSLYFCASGRGGDVEKLFFGSGTQLSVL.